The TCR beta chain described here comes from a study of blood T cell repertoires in COVID-19. Study-wide context: From T cells, B-cell-depleted T cells, or PBMCs came the material, which was cDNA or gDNA.

Before they entered the study, exposed participants had met a COVID-19 case within 2 weeks. The protocol was immunoSEQ multiplex PCR, while the TCRdb copy is restricted to in-frame clones and leaves out a portion. The data contain some 290,000 clones, around nine tenths of them singletons. Sequencing input: PBMCs or T cells enriched from blood (not recorded which). This TCR derives from a woman under 40 who had been exposed to COVID-19.

The DNA for the CDR3 is TGTGCCAGCAGCCAAGTTACAGGGGGCCGTACTCTAGCCAAAAACATTCAGTACTTC. Translated, it gives CASSQVTGGRTLAKNIQYF. V and J are TRBV3-1 (or the pseudogene TRBV3-2) and TRBJ2-4, with 9 bases aligning to TRBD1. The V and J ends lost 1 base and 0 bases, in that order; junction bases with no gene match: 10. The V gene's germline CDR1 is LGHDT and CDR2 YNNKEL (reference sequence). The CDR3 sequence is 19 residues long.